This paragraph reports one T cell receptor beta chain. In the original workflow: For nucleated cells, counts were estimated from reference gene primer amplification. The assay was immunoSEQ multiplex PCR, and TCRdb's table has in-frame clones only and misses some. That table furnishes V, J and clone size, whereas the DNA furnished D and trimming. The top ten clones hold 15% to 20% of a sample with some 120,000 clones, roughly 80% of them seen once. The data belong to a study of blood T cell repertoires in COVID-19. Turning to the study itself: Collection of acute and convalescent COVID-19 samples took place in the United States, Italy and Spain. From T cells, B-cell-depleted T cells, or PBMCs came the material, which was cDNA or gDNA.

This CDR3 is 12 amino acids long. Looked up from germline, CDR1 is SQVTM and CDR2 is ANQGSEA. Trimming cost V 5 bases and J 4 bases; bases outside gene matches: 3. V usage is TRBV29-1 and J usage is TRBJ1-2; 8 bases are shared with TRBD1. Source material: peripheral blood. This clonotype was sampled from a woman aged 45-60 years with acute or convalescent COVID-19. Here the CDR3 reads CSVQGQGYGYTF. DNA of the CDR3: TGCAGCGTTCAAGGACAGGGCTATGGCTACACCTTC.